Presented here are 7 T cell receptor beta chains from one specimen sequenced in a study of cytomegalovirus exposure and HLA in healthy donors (dated by TCRdb to 2016 to 2017). Libraries were made using the immunoSEQ multiplex PCR assay. For the multiplex PCR, a mixture combining 60 forward primers for TCR Vbeta segments and 13 reverse primers for TCR Jbeta segments was used. The clones in this table, taken by TCRdb from immuneACCESS, are in-frame only. Not every clone is retained; where verified, under half of the shortfall comes from an unresolved V gene, and the cause of the rest is unknown. The sample table holds 35,000 to 45,000 clones, of which roughly 47% were seen once. The ten largest clones take up around an eighth of the sample. Material: PBMCs. All receptors derive from a human donor in good health.

The rearrangement uses TRBV9 and TRBJ2-7; no firm D call. V was shortened by 0 bases and J by 0 bases, with 4 bases between the two germline ends. This CDR3 spans 13 amino acids. CDR1 SGDLS and CDR2 YYNGEE come from the germline V gene. The CDR3 sequence is CASSVGHSYEQYF. The CDR3 region has the DNA TGTGCCAGCAGCGTAGGACACTCCTACGAGCAGTACTTC.

This clone has only a few counts. This chain connects TRBV27 to TRBJ1-1, with unresolved D. V lost 3 bases, J lost 3 bases, and 11 bases lay in between. CDR3 length equals 14 residues. Germline V gene sequence: CDR1 MNHEY, CDR2 SMNVEV (reference sequence). CDR3 loop: CASSFRPEDTEAFF. Here the CDR3 DNA reads TGTGCCAGCAGTTTCCGTCCCGAGGACACTGAAGCTTTCTTT.

This clone was seen a handful of times. The chain joins TRBV19 to TRBJ1-1; TRBD1 might be the D (5 bases). Trimming took off 5 bases at V and 5 bases at J, with 15 bases between the two ends. This CDR3 region has 14 residues. CDR1 and CDR2 (germline): LNHDA, SQIVND (reference sequence). CDR3 bases: TGTGCCAGTAGTCTTCGGGGGTCGGCTACTGAAGCTTTCTTT. Protein: CASSLRGSATEAFF.

Written as DNA, the CDR3 is TGTGCCAGCAGCTCGGGACAGCTGAATCAGCCCCAGCATTTT. It codes for CASSSGQLNQPQHF. This chain connects TRBV5-6 to TRBJ1-5; TRBD1 aligns across 7 bases. The CDR3 has 14 residues. The junction had 4 bases not matched to a gene; V was cut back by 3 bases and J by 4 bases. Germline CDR1 and CDR2: SGHDT and YYEEEE.

This chain connects TRBV5-4 to TRBJ2-7; TRBD2 matches at 7 bases. CDR3 length equals 16 residues. The V gene end was trimmed by 1 base and the J gene end by 1 base; junction bases not matched to a gene: 8. The germline CDR1 and CDR2 sequences are SGHNT and YYREEE (reference sequence). The CDR3 is CASSLYSAGRSYEQYF. In DNA form, the CDR3 reads TGTGCCAGCAGCTTGTACTCAGCGGGGCGGTCCTACGAGCAGTACTTC.

With regard to this clone: The junction departs from germline at one end; a sequencing error may be responsible. The same CDR3 can be traced to other DNA sequences in this sample. V usage is TRBV28 and J usage is TRBJ2-3; possibly TRBD1 for D (6 bases). The CDR3 is 15 amino acids. Germline-derived CDR1 and CDR2 are MDHEN and SYDVKM. In DNA, the CDR3 is TGTGCCAGCAGTTTTCTTGGGGGCAGCACAGATACACAGTATTTT. Protein product: CASSFLGGSTDTQYF.

The rearrangement uses TRBV15 and TRBJ2-2, with 9 bases aligning to TRBD2. V was clipped by 9 bases and J by 5 bases; unmatched bases: 13. CDR3 length: 16 residues. Germline V lookup: CDR1 LNHNV, CDR2 YYDKDF (reference sequence). The CDR3 nucleotides read TGTGCCACTTCCCCCTCCGCGGCGGGAGGGACCGGGGAGCTGTTTTTT. Amino acid sequence: CATSPSAAGGTGELFF.